This T cell receptor beta chain was retrieved from a study of T cell responses to AZD1222 COVID-19 vaccine (dated by TCRdb to the early 2020s). Broadly, across the study: A total of just over 230 trial participants underwent TCR sequencing, of whom 200 to 220 had received two doses of AZD1222 and some 25 had received two doses of the MenACWY control vaccine. Enrollment into the trials was organized by age into subgroups of 18-55, 56-69 and 70-plus years, and those subgroups contained roughly 140, 27 and 60 TCR-sequenced participants, respectively.

The time point label of this sample denotes: about 28 days (+/-7) after the second vaccine dose. AZD1222 recipients given second doses at about 4 weeks or at about 12 weeks were pooled, since spike-specific TCR depth and breadth were not found to differ between the two schedules. The vaccinee samples were drawn from two UK trials, COV001 and COV002, one of which was a single-blind randomized controlled phase 2/3 trial testing AZD1222 (ChAdOx1 nCoV-19) in healthy adults. For TCRbeta chain sequencing, PBMC samples were collected from trial participants at day 0 and at day 28 after the second dose. On the study overall, not on this receptor specifically: The whole spike protein was spanned by vaccine-associated CD4 TCRs, and dominant responses were seen in regions 160-218 and 743-854. Reportedly, close to half of the unique spike-specific TCRs recognized epitopes lying outside the regions that are mutated in the B.1.351 and B.1.1.7 variants. A significant rise in spike-specific TCR breadth and depth was observed after two AZD1222 doses relative to day 0 and relative to MenACWY recipients. Because no day 14 peak-response samples were available, the repertoires could be characterized only after the peak T cell response. Conclusions about previously exposed vaccinees are limited because only five to seven AZD1222 recipients were SARS-CoV-2 seropositive at baseline. Participants were mostly white British, with more females than males. The authors suggested clonal diversity may have been underestimated. In the small 56-69-year group, the increase in depth fell short of significance, most likely because of low power.

After removal of 6 bases from V and 8 bases from J, the junction retains 9 bases not matched to a gene. Based on the germline V gene, the CDR1 and CDR2 sequences are MNHEY and SVGAGI. The CDR3 starts with the cysteine, ends with the phenylalanine, and has 14 residues. Only the CDR3 DNA stays, 42 bases, in frame from base 1. The CDR3 regions of human TCRbeta chains were analyzed by immunosequencing. The study's processing was this. Repertoire TCRs were checked for matches against a reference library of SARS-CoV-2-specific TCRs that had been generated using the MIRA antigen-specificity platform. Breadth was defined as the fraction of unique TCRs that were SARS-CoV-2-associated. Depth was defined as the fraction of total T cells that were SARS-CoV-2-associated. Using the MIRA data, each spike-specific TCR was assigned both to the spike region to which the TCR was reactive and to a CD4 or CD8 class. Log10-transformed breadth and depth values were compared by one-way ANOVA with Sidak's multiple comparisons tests. The table was pulled from immuneACCESS by TCRdb, which kept in-frame rearrangements only. Such tables lose some clones; where checked, under half of the loss comes from unresolved V genes, and the rest has no known cause. Clone size and the V and J calls come from that table; the DNA yielded D and trimming. The sample table holds some 60,000 clones, of which 89% were seen once. The ten largest clonotypes hold 5% to 6.5% of the sample.

With regard to this clone: Its cognate antigen has yet to be identified. Qualities for individual bases were not recorded, and no much larger clone is one base off.

This receptor chain uses TRBV6-5 and TRBJ2-1, with 8 bases in between that match TRBD2. This receptor was obtained from an adult who received the AZD1222 COVID-19 vaccine. Sequencing used peripheral blood, obtained 28 days after the second AZD1222 dose. The CDR3 region has the sequence CASRYGLASDEQFF. The sequenced DNA: TGTGCCAGCAGGTACGGACTAGCTAGCGATGAGCAGTTCTTC.